The 18 T cell receptor beta chains below come from one sample, sequenced in a study of T cells after posttransplantation cyclophosphamide. TCRdb keeps only in-frame clones here, not all; method: immunoSEQ multiplex PCR. The table shows 7,000 to 10,000 clones, with 70% to 90% occurring only once. Busulfan-fludarabine conditioning, marrow transplant, and cyclophosphamide on days +3 and +4 were administered. Material: PBMCs, obtained after allogeneic stem cell transplant with posttransplant cyclophosphamide. These receptor sequences come from a female patient aged 40 to 55 who received an allogeneic stem cell transplant from an unrelated donor, was CMV-positive, and had no GVHD. Some T cells may be the graft donor's.

V and J are TRBV11-1 and TRBJ2-5; 7 bases map to TRBD1. V shed 10 bases, J shed 2 bases, and the junction held 7 bases outside the gene matches. The CDR3 consists of 13 residues. Germline V gives CDR1 SGHAT, CDR2 FQDESV (reference sequence). The CDR3 sequence is CATGQDPQETQYF. The DNA for the CDR3 is TGTGCCACCGGACAGGATCCACAAGAGACCCAGTACTTC.

CDR3 sequence reads: CASSLQLAGGETQYF. As DNA, the CDR3 is TGTGCCAGCAGCCTCCAACTAGCGGGGGGAGAGACCCAGTACTTC. The chain uses TRBV7-2 and TRBJ2-5; 12 bases match TRBD2. Germline CDR1 SGHTA, CDR2 FQGNSA. V lost 5 bases, J lost 4 bases, and 5 bases stayed unmatched. The CDR3 covers 15 residues.

The chain combines TRBV6-5 with TRBJ2-1, with TRBD2 matching 9 bases. The CDR3 spans 15 residues. The ends lost 4 bases at V and 2 bases at J; junction bases unmatched: 3. Germline assignment: CDR1 MNHEY and CDR2 SVGAGI. The CDR3 here is CASSFSGGPYNEQFF. The CDR3 DNA follows: TGTGCCAGCAGTTTCAGCGGGGGGCCCTACAATGAGCAGTTCTTC.

This chain connects TRBV10-3 to TRBJ1-5; no reliable D call. Germline lookup yields CDR1 ENHRY and CDR2 SYGVKD. The CDR3 covers 13 residues. V was cut by 4 bases and J by 10 bases, with 14 bases left in between. CDR3 DNA sequence: TGTGCCATCAGTGGGACTGCCGAGAACCCCCAGCATTTT. The encoded protein is CAISGTAENPQHF.

The V gene is TRBV5-1, the J gene TRBJ1-2; no definite D call. The CDR3 consists of 16 residues. V shed 3 bases and J shed 5 bases, with 20 bases lying between them. Germline CDR1 SGHRS, CDR2 YFSETQ. The CDR3 protein is CASSSNLAGTIYGYTF. The DNA for the CDR3 is TGCGCCAGCAGCTCCAACTTAGCGGGCACCATTTATGGCTACACCTTC. Together with reference TRBV5-1 and TRBJ1-2, the CDR3 gives the full variable domain: KAGVTQTPRYLIKTRGQQVTLSCSPISGHRSVSWYQQTPGQGLQFLFEYFSETQRNKGNFPGRFSGRQFSNSRSEMNVSTLELGDSALYLCASSSNLAGTIYGYTFGSGTRLTVV.

This rearrangement joins TRBV4-2 to TRBJ2-7; 7 bases fit TRBD1. The V segment lost 3 bases and the J segment 5 bases; nucleotides outside the gene matches: 10. The CDR3 runs to 15 residues. The germline V gene encodes CDR1 LGHNA and CDR2 YNFKEQ. CDR3 residues: CASSHIPGQSDEQYF. The CDR3 nucleotides are TGTGCCAGCAGCCACATACCGGGACAGTCCGACGAGCAGTACTTC.

J is TRBJ2-3 and V is TRBV18; no clear D gene. Germline assignment: CDR1 KGHSH and CDR2 LQKENI. The CDR3 contains 21 residues. V was cut by 3 bases and J by 0 bases, with 28 bases left in between. The CDR3 here is CASSPAAYPGESSFSTDTQYF. The CDR3 bases are TGTGCCAGCTCACCCGCCGCATACCCCGGAGAATCGAGCTTTAGCACAGATACGCAGTATTTT.

This chain links TRBV5-1 with TRBJ2-5; 8 nucleotides match TRBD2. There are 16 residues in the CDR3. Per the germline V gene, CDR1 is SGHRS and CDR2 is YFSETQ. The J segment lost 2 bases and the V segment lost 3 bases, leaving 9 bases of the junction unmatched. CDR3 nucleotides: TGCGCCAGCAGCTACTTCGGGACTAGAGAACAAGAGACCCAGTACTTC. Protein product: CASSYFGTREQETQYF.

The rearrangement links TRBV19 to TRBJ1-5; D is unresolved. Germline V lookup: CDR1 LNHDA, CDR2 SQIVND (reference sequence). This CDR3 has 14 residues. The ends were cut back, 4 bases at V and 0 bases at J, with 7 bases in the middle. The CDR3 spells CASSTTGSNQPQHF. The CDR3 DNA reads as TGTGCCAGTAGTACGACGGGTAGCAATCAGCCCCAGCATTTT.

The genes are TRBV5-1 and TRBJ2-3, with TRBD1 matching 7 bases. Trimming removed 1 base from V and 2 bases from J; junction bases left unmatched: 10. Germline CDR1 is SGHRS and CDR2 is YFSETQ. The length of the CDR3 is 17 residues. As DNA, the CDR3 is TGCGCCAGCAGCTTGTTAGGGGGCCAAACTAACACAGATACGCAGTATTTT. This codes for CASSLLGGQTNTDTQYF.

The chain is built from TRBV5-1 and TRBJ2-3, with a possible D match to TRBD1 (6 bases). Deletions cut 0 bases from V and 2 bases from J, with 7 bases between. Germline CDR1 and CDR2: SGHRS and YFSETQ. The CDR3 runs to 14 residues. CDR3 in amino acids: CASSLDRVTDTQYF. The CDR3 DNA is TGCGCCAGCAGCTTGGACAGGGTCACAGATACGCAGTATTTT.

The rearrangement joins TRBV5-4 to TRBJ1-2; 10 bases map to TRBD1. Germline V gene lookup returns CDR1 SGHNT and CDR2 YYREEE (reference sequence). CDR3 length: 15 amino acids. Losses at the gene ends were 3 bases for V and 0 bases for J; bases not matched to a gene: 2. The CDR3: CASSSGQGANYGYTF. The CDR3 DNA reads as TGTGCCAGCAGCTCAGGACAGGGGGCTAACTATGGCTACACCTTC.

The V and J genes are TRBV2 and TRBJ1-1; tentative D call: TRBD1 (5 bases). Germline V lookup: CDR1 SNHLY, CDR2 FYNNEI. The length of the CDR3 is 14 residues. Trimming removed 6 bases from V and 2 bases from J, with 13 bases in between. The CDR3 here is CASRVTAQNTEAFF. DNA of the CDR3: TGTGCCAGCAGAGTGACAGCGCAAAACACTGAAGCTTTCTTT.

The chain links TRBV5-1 to TRBJ1-6; TRBD1 might be the D (5 bases). With 0 bases removed from V and 4 bases from J, the gap between germline ends came to 8 bases. The germline CDR1 and CDR2 sequences are SGHRS and YFSETQ. The CDR3 sequence is 15 residues long. The CDR3 sequence: CASSLVGDYNSPLHF. Written as DNA, the CDR3 is TGCGCCAGCAGCTTGGTAGGGGATTATAATTCACCCCTCCACTTT. Variable domain in full (rest from reference TRBV5-1 and TRBJ1-6): KAGVTQTPRYLIKTRGQQVTLSCSPISGHRSVSWYQQTPGQGLQFLFEYFSETQRNKGNFPGRFSGRQFSNSRSEMNVSTLELGDSALYLCASSLVGDYNSPLHFGNGTRLTVT.

This chain links TRBV4-3 with TRBJ2-3, with a tentative D call TRBD1 (6 bases). V lost 0 bases and J lost 7, with 17 bases in between. Germline V gene data show CDR1 as LGHNA and CDR2 as YSLEER. The CDR3 consists of 16 residues. In DNA form, the CDR3 reads TGCGCCAGCAGCCAAGAAAGGGGACACCCATTCAATACGCAGTATTTT. This translates into CASSQERGHPFNTQYF.

The gene calls are TRBV11-3 and TRBJ2-3; 9 bases agree with TRBD1. Germline CDR1 SGHNT, CDR2 YENEEA. The ends lost 5 bases at V and 5 bases at J; junction bases unmatched: 11. The CDR3 totals 16 residues. CDR3 bases: TGTGCCAGCAGCCAGGAGTCCGGGACAGGGTTAGATACGCAGTATTTT. Residues: CASSQESGTGLDTQYF.

The CDR3 loop is CSVDVRPEGETQYF. As DNA, the CDR3 is TGCAGCGTTGACGTCAGGCCCGAGGGAGAGACCCAGTACTTC. The chain has TRBV29-1 and TRBJ2-5; weak D call: TRBD2 (5 bases). V was trimmed by 3 bases and J by 4 bases, leaving 15 bases between them. Per the germline V gene, CDR1 is SQVTM and CDR2 is ANQGSEA. The CDR3 is made up of 14 amino acids.

V is TRBV9 and J is TRBJ2-2, with 8 bases identical to TRBD1. CDR1 is SGDLS and CDR2 is YYNGEE in the germline V gene. J lost 5 bases, V lost 6 bases, and 6 bases had no gene match. The length of the CDR3 is 14 residues. Here the CDR3 reads CASKTGVVTGELFF. The CDR3, as DNA: TGTGCCAGCAAGACAGGGGTGGTTACCGGGGAGCTGTTTTTT. Full variable domain (rest looked up from reference TRBV9 and TRBJ2-2): DSGVTQTPKHLITATGQRVTLRCSPRSGDLSVYWYQQSLDQGLQFLIQYYNGEERAKGNILERFSAQQFPDLHSELNLSSLELGDSALYFCASKTGVVTGELFFGEGSRLTVL.